The 15 T cell receptor beta chains in this list originate from one sample, sequenced in a study of blood T cell repertoires in COVID-19. Measured with immunoSEQ multiplex PCR; TCRdb has only the in-frame clones, and not every one. The table lists about 240,000 clones, about 86% of them singletons. Sample: PBMCs or T cells enriched from blood (not recorded which). The source is a woman in her thirties or forties with acute COVID-19.

The chain is built from TRBV12-5 and TRBJ2-7; D unresolved. Germline V lookup: CDR1 LGHNT, CDR2 FRNRAP. The V gene lost 4 bases and the J gene lost 3 bases, with 4 bases spanning the gap. This CDR3 has 11 residues. The DNA for the CDR3 is TGTGCTAGTGGTTCAGACTACGAGCAGTACTTC. This gives the protein CASGSDYEQYF. Based on the CDR3 plus reference TRBV12-5 and TRBJ2-7, the full variable domain is DARVTQTPRHKVTEMGQEVTMRCQPILGHNTVFWYRQTMMQGLELLAYFRNRAPLDDSGMPKDRFSAEMPDATLATLKIQPSEPRDSAVYFCASGSDYEQYFGPGTRLTVT.

This chain uses TRBV5-1 with TRBJ2-6; D is unresolved. The length of the CDR3 is 14 residues. The germline CDR1 and CDR2 sequences are SGHRS and YFSETQ. V lost 0 bases to trimming and J lost 4 bases, with 5 bases between them. For the CDR3, the DNA is TGCGCCAGCAGCTTGGTTAGCGGGGCCAACGTCCTGACTTTC. Protein: CASSLVSGANVLTF.

This clone was detected only once. The chain combines TRBV25-1 with TRBJ2-3; TRBD2 agrees at 11 bases. The CDR3 is 14 residues long. The V gene end was trimmed by 6 bases and the J gene end by 6 bases; junction bases not matched to a gene: 5. Per the germline V gene, CDR1 is MGHDK and CDR2 is SYGVNS. In DNA, the CDR3 is TGTGCCAGCAGCTTAGCGGGAGGGGACGATACGCAGTATTTT. This sequence encodes CASSLAGGDDTQYF. Variable domain in full (rest from reference TRBV25-1 and TRBJ2-3): EADIYQTPRYLVIGTGKKITLECSQTMGHDKMYWYQQDPGMELHLIHYSYGVNSTEKGDLSSESTVSRIRTEHFPLTLESARPSHTSQYLCASSLAGGDDTQYFGPGTRLTVL.

This chain connects TRBV24-1 to TRBJ2-1; D gene unclear. With 1 base removed from V and 5 bases from J, the gap between germline ends came to 8 bases. The CDR3 covers 14 residues. Looked up from germline, CDR1 is KGHDR and CDR2 is SFDVKD. CDR3 DNA: TGTGCCACCAGTGATTTCCTTACAGACAATGAGCAGTTCTTC. Its translation: CATSDFLTDNEQFF.

The chain is built from TRBV9 and TRBJ2-7; 8 positions agree with TRBD1. Germline V gives CDR1 SGDLS, CDR2 YYNGEE. The CDR3 sequence is 14 residues long. V trimming: 3 bases; J trimming: 4 bases; junction bases outside the gene matches: 6. The DNA of the CDR3 is TGTGCCAGCAGCGCCTCGGACAGGGAGTACGAGCAGTACTTC. Its protein is CASSASDREYEQYF.

The chain employs TRBV27 and TRBJ1-4; a possible D gene is TRBD1 (5 bases). The germline V gene encodes CDR1 MNHEY and CDR2 SMNVEV (reference sequence). Between the trimmed V and J ends, which lost 2 bases and 0 bases, there was a span of 13 bases. The CDR3 consists of 17 residues. In nucleotides, the CDR3 is TGTGCCAGCAGTTTAGTGGGGGAGGCTTCAACTAATGAAAAACTGTTTTTT. Residues: CASSLVGEASTNEKLFF. The full variable domain, rest sourced from reference TRBV27 and TRBJ1-4, is EAQVTQNPRYLITVTGKKLTVTCSQNMNHEYMSWYRQDPGLGLRQIYYSMNVEVTDKGDVPEGYKVSRKEKRNFPLILESPSPNQTSLYFCASSLVGEASTNEKLFFGSGTQLSVL.

The genes are TRBV30 and TRBJ1-4; 7 positions match TRBD1. With 6 bases clipped from V and 10 bases from J, the junction kept 8 bases outside the gene matches. Looked up from germline, CDR1 is GTSNPN and CDR2 is SVGIG (reference sequence). CDR3 length: 12 amino acids. The CDR3 region has the DNA TGTGCCTGTCGACAGGGACCGGGAAAACTGTTTTTT. Its translation: CACRQGPGKLFF. Supplemented by reference TRBV30 and TRBJ1-4, the full variable domain reads SQTIHQWPATLVQPVGSPLSLECTVEGTSNPNLYWYRQAAGRGLQLLFYSVGIGQISSEVPQNLSASRPQDRQFILSSKKLLLSDSGFYLCACRQGPGKLFFGSGTQLSVL.

The V call is TRBV19, the J call TRBJ1-6, with 10 bases that match TRBD1. The germline CDR1 and CDR2 sequences are LNHDA and SQIVND (reference sequence). After removal of 5 bases from V and 0 bases from J, the junction contained 10 bases not matched to a gene. This CDR3 has 19 residues. Here the CDR3 DNA reads TGTGCCAGTAGTTCCGGGACAGGGGACATGGGCTCCTATAATTCACCCCTCCACTTT. Encoded protein: CASSSGTGDMGSYNSPLHF.

V is TRBV6-1 and J is TRBJ2-7, with 14 bases that match TRBD2. V was clipped by 1 base and J by 7 bases; unmatched bases: 9. The CDR3 covers 17 residues. In germline, CDR1 is MNHNS, CDR2 SASEGT. The CDR3 nucleotides are TGTGCCAGCAGTGAAGGGGGACTAGCGGGAGTAATCTTGGAGCAGTACTTC. Its translation is CASSEGGLAGVILEQYF.

The chain couples TRBV7-9 to TRBJ2-1; D possibly corresponds to TRBD2 (5 bases). V lost 5 bases and J lost 9, with 14 bases in between. This CDR3 is built from 13 residues. Per germline, CDR1 SEHNR and CDR2 FQNEAQ (reference sequence). This CDR3 is CASSPSDSFEQFF. The CDR3 DNA reads as TGTGCCAGCAGCCCCTCGGACTCTTTTGAGCAGTTCTTC.

This clone was seen only a few times. DNA of the CDR3: TGTGCCAGCAGCAAAGTGCCGCCCCTCGGAGGACAGGGGAACACCATATATTTT. This translates into CASSKVPPLGGQGNTIYF. This chain uses TRBV21-1 with TRBJ1-3; the tabulated D call, TRBD1, remains unverified against the DNA. TRBV21-1 is reported as a pseudogene. The CDR3 is 18 residues long.

The chain recombines TRBV19 with TRBJ2-4; 8 bases are a match to TRBD1. Per germline, CDR1 LNHDA and CDR2 SQIVND (reference sequence). The junction had 8 bases not matched to a gene; V was cut back by 1 base and J by 15 bases. CDR3 length: 13 residues. The CDR3 DNA reads TGTGCCAGTAGTATAGGGACAGGGAGGCAACTGTACTTC. This codes for CASSIGTGRQLYF. The entire variable domain, with the rest obtained from reference TRBV19 and TRBJ2-4, is as follows: DGGITQSPKYLFRKEGQNVTLSCEQNLNHDAMYWYRQDPGQGLRLIYYSQIVNDFQKGDIAEGYSVSREKKESFPLTVTSAQKNPTAFYLCASSIGTGRQLYFGAGTRLSVL.

V is TRBV11-3 and J is TRBJ1-6; possibly TRBD1 for D (6 bases). The germline V and J ends were trimmed by 5 bases and 7 bases, with 15 bases remaining between them. The CDR3 length is 15 residues. In germline, CDR1 is SGHNT, CDR2 YENEEA. CDR3 loop: CASSPPAGENSPLHF. In nucleotides, the CDR3 is TGTGCCAGCAGCCCTCCCGCAGGGGAAAATTCACCCCTCCACTTT. Full variable domain (outside the CDR3, taken from reference TRBV11-3 and TRBJ1-6): EAGVVQSPRYKIIEKKQPVAFWCNPISGHNTLYWYLQNLGQGPELLIRYENEEAVDDSQLPKDRFSAERLKGVDSTLKIQPAELGDSAVYLCASSPPAGENSPLHFGNGTRLTVT.

This sequence joins TRBV19 and TRBJ2-5, with 15 bases aligning to TRBD2. The junction had 6 bases not matched to a gene; V was cut back by 5 bases and J by 5 bases. The CDR3 contains 16 residues. Germline V gene sequence: CDR1 LNHDA, CDR2 SQIVND (reference sequence). For the CDR3, the DNA is TGTGCCAGTAGTGCGGGACTAGCGGGAGGCTCTGAGACCCAGTACTTC. Protein: CASSAGLAGGSETQYF.

V usage is TRBV7-3 and J usage is TRBJ1-4, with 9 nucleotides matching TRBD1. CDR3 length: 16 residues. The germline gives CDR1 SGHTA, CDR2 FQGTGA. The J segment lost 2 bases and the V segment lost 5 bases, leaving 6 bases of the junction unmatched. This CDR3 is CASSRWDRATNEKLFF. In nucleotides, the CDR3 is TGTGCCAGCAGCCGATGGGACAGGGCCACTAATGAAAAACTGTTTTTT.